One sample yielded the 26 T cell receptor beta chains listed below, sequenced in a study of cytomegalovirus exposure and HLA in healthy donors. A multiplex PCR was run with 60 Vbeta primers and 13 Jbeta primers. Data came from immunoSEQ multiplex PCR; TCRdb stores just in-frame clones and leaves some out. The sample yields around 99,000 clones, about 84% seen once. The sequenced material came from PBMCs. These receptors came from a man under 40 in good health and CMV-seronegative.

The J gene is TRBJ1-2, the V gene TRBV7-2, with D unclear. The CDR3 is 16 amino acids. With 1 base removed from V and 0 bases from J, the gap between germline ends came to 12 bases. Per the germline V gene, CDR1 is SGHTA and CDR2 is FQGNSA. This CDR3 is CASSLEGSLANYGYTF. For the CDR3, the DNA is TGTGCCAGCAGCTTAGAAGGGAGTTTAGCTAACTATGGCTACACCTTC. The full variable domain, rest sourced from reference TRBV7-2 and TRBJ1-2, is GAGVSQSPSNKVTEKGKDVELRCDPISGHTALYWYRQSLGQGLEFLIYFQGNSAPDKSGLPSDRFSAERTGGSVSTLTIQRTQQEDSAVYLCASSLEGSLANYGYTFGSGTRLTVV.

The rearrangement uses TRBV20-1 and TRBJ2-7; a weak D match, TRBD2 (5 bases). CDR1 DFQATT and CDR2 SNEGSKA come from the germline V gene (reference sequence). Trimming left V 3 bases short and J 6 bases short, with 9 bases between. The CDR3 consists of 11 residues. This CDR3 reads CSASWELEQYF. DNA for the CDR3: TGCAGTGCTAGTTGGGAGCTCGAGCAGTACTTC.

The rearrangement joins TRBV6-1 to TRBJ1-1; weak D call: TRBD1 (6 bases). Per the germline V gene, CDR1 is MNHNS and CDR2 is SASEGT. This CDR3 contains 15 residues. Trimming cost V 7 bases and J 6 bases, with 21 bases left between them. The CDR3 nucleotides read TGTGCCAGCACCCAAAGGGGGAACAGGCGCCCTGAAGCTTTCTTT. This codes for CASTQRGNRRPEAFF.

This clone was recorded once. This rearrangement joins TRBV30 to TRBJ2-7, with TRBD2 matching 9 bases. The J segment lost 7 bases and the V segment lost 0 bases, leaving 4 bases of the junction unmatched. The CDR3 spans 13 residues. Germline-derived CDR1 and CDR2 are GTSNPN and SVGIG (reference sequence). The DNA of the CDR3 is TGTGCCTGGAGTGTGTTAGCGGGAGCTGAGCAGTACTTC. It is translated as CAWSVLAGAEQYF.

J is TRBJ1-1 and V is TRBV5-6; 7 nucleotides line up with TRBD1. CDR3 length: 14 amino acids. The germline CDR1 and CDR2 sequences are SGHDT and YYEEEE. V trimming: 4 bases; J trimming: 2 bases; junction bases outside the gene matches: 5. CDR3 amino acids: CASSAGTVNTEAFF. CDR3 in DNA: TGTGCCAGCAGCGCCGGGACAGTTAACACTGAAGCTTTCTTT. Variable domain in full (rest from reference TRBV5-6 and TRBJ1-1): DAGVTQSPTHLIKTRGQQVTLRCSPKSGHDTVSWYQQALGQGPQFIFQYYEEEERQRGNFPDRFSGHQFPNYSSELNVNALLLGDSALYLCASSAGTVNTEAFFGQGTRLTVV.

The rearrangement links TRBV6-4 to TRBJ1-5; D perhaps matches TRBD1 (6 bases). Trimming removed 6 bases from V and 7 bases from J, with 16 bases in between. In germline, CDR1 is MRHNA, CDR2 SNTAGT. The CDR3 is 14 residues long. This CDR3 is CASSPYGGSQPQHF. The CDR3 DNA follows: TGTGCCAGCAGCCCCTATGGGGGCTCGCAGCCCCAGCATTTT.

This clone has more than one count but fewer than ten. The gene calls are TRBV5-1 and TRBJ1-4, with unresolved D. The CDR3 extends over 13 amino acids. Between the trimmed V and J ends, which lost 7 bases and 1 base, there was a span of 8 bases. Germline V gene lookup returns CDR1 SGHRS and CDR2 YFSETQ. The CDR3 loop reads CASAGGTNEKLFF. The CDR3 DNA reads as TGCGCCAGCGCCGGAGGAACTAATGAAAAACTGTTTTTT.

The chain has TRBV7-9 and TRBJ1-2; D is ambiguous. This CDR3 comprises 14 residues. With 2 bases removed from V and 4 bases from J, the gap between germline ends came to 11 bases. Looked up from germline, CDR1 is SEHNR and CDR2 is FQNEAQ (reference sequence). CDR3 in amino acids: CASSLNGRLYGYTF. CDR3 in DNA: TGTGCCAGCAGCTTAAACGGAAGACTCTATGGCTACACCTTC.

The chain uses TRBV15 and TRBJ2-7; TRBD2 matches at 8 bases. V lost 4 bases, J lost 6 bases, and 11 bases stayed unmatched. Germline V gene lookup returns CDR1 LNHNV and CDR2 YYDKDF (reference sequence). The CDR3 length is 15 residues. DNA of the CDR3: TGTGCCACCAGCACCGCGGCGGAGCGGGAGTTCGAGCAGTACTTC. This gives the protein CATSTAAEREFEQYF.

In its sample, this clone was seen a few times. The chain has TRBV7-8 and TRBJ1-1; a possible D gene is TRBD1 (5 bases). The CDR3 consists of 13 residues. The V end was cut by 5 bases, the J end by 4 bases, with 11 bases between. Germline V CDR1 and CDR2: SGHVS, FQNEAQ. CDR3: CASSVEQATEAFF. CDR3 nucleotide sequence: TGTGCCAGCAGCGTCGAACAGGCCACTGAAGCTTTCTTT. The full variable domain, rest sourced from reference TRBV7-8 and TRBJ1-1, is GAGVSQSPRYKVAKRGQDVALRCDPISGHVSLFWYQQALGQGPEFLTYFQNEAQLDKSGLPSDRFFAERPEGSVSTLKIQRTQQEDSAVYLCASSVEQATEAFFGQGTRLTVV.

This clone was counted only a few times. The V and J genes are TRBV5-8 and TRBJ2-1; 7 positions match TRBD2. Losses at the gene ends were 4 bases for V and 7 bases for J; bases not matched to a gene: 14. Germline V gives CDR1 SGHTS, CDR2 YDEGEE. This CDR3 comprises 16 residues. CDR3 region: CASSPSFGWRENEQFF. CDR3 bases: TGTGCCAGCAGCCCCTCCTTCGGGTGGCGGGAGAATGAGCAGTTCTTC.

This clone was observed a single time. This chain connects TRBV5-1 to TRBJ2-5; 10 nucleotides agree with TRBD1. This CDR3 comprises 15 residues. Unmatched junction bases numbered 7, after V lost 4 bases and J lost 4 bases. Germline V gene data show CDR1 as SGHRS and CDR2 as YFSETQ. The CDR3 here is CASSPGTGAVETQYF. The CDR3 coding sequence is TGCGCCAGCAGCCCGGGGACAGGGGCCGTAGAGACCCAGTACTTC.

The chain joins TRBV9 to TRBJ2-7; weak D call: TRBD2 (7 bases). V lost 6 bases, J lost 0 bases, and 13 bases lay in between. The CDR3 length is 14 residues. Germline assignment: CDR1 SGDLS and CDR2 YYNGEE. In DNA, the CDR3 is TGTGCCAGCAACACGGGGGGCAACTCCTACGAGCAGTACTTC. It yields the protein CASNTGGNSYEQYF.

The V call is TRBV11-3, the J call TRBJ2-7, with TRBD1 as a possible D gene (5 bases). Germline V CDR1 and CDR2: SGHNT, YENEEA. CDR3 length: 18 residues. Between the trimmed V and J ends, which lost 0 bases and 2 bases, there was a span of 20 bases. CDR3 nucleotide sequence: TGTGCCAGCAGCTTAGATTTTATAGGGGTGACACCTACCTACGAGCAGTACTTC. It translates to CASSLDFIGVTPTYEQYF.

The chain joins TRBV2 to TRBJ1-2; D call uncertain. The CDR3 is 13 residues long. V was pared by 4 bases and J by 4 bases, with 10 bases between. The germline V gene encodes CDR1 SNHLY and CDR2 FYNNEI. In DNA, the CDR3 is TGTGCCAGCAGTGGGGAGCCTATCTATGGCTACACCTTC. This codes for CASSGEPIYGYTF.

The chain uses TRBV28 and TRBJ1-1; D is undetermined. Germline CDR1 and CDR2: MDHEN and SYDVKM. The CDR3 contains 11 residues. With 3 bases removed from V and 8 bases from J, the gap between germline ends came to 7 bases. CDR3: CASSLPQEAFF. The DNA of the CDR3 is TGTGCCAGCAGTTTGCCCCAGGAAGCTTTCTTT. The variable domain in full, with the rest retrieved from reference TRBV28 and TRBJ1-1, is DVKVTQSSRYLVKRTGEKVFLECVQDMDHENMFWYRQDPGLGLRLIYFSYDVKMKEKGDIPEGYSVSREKKERFSLILESASTNQTSMYLCASSLPQEAFFGQGTRLTVV.

The chain employs TRBV5-1 and TRBJ2-7; TRBD2 matches at 7 bases. V was pared by 4 bases and J by 2 bases, with 3 bases of the junction left unmatched. CDR3 size: 13 residues. CDR1 and CDR2 (germline): SGHRS, YFSETQ. CDR3 protein: CASSPGLAYEQYF. CDR3 DNA sequence: TGCGCCAGCAGCCCCGGACTAGCCTACGAGCAGTACTTC.

The chain combines TRBV30 with TRBJ1-2, with 8 bases matching TRBD1. J gave up 7 bases and V 5 bases, and 6 bases lay outside the gene matches. CDR3 length: 12 residues. CDR1 and CDR2 (germline): GTSNPN, SVGIG (reference sequence). The CDR3 bases are TGTGCCTGGGACAGGGGAAAGGGTGGCTACACCTTC. The encoded protein is CAWDRGKGGYTF.

This CDR3 is CASSQESLAVGETQYF. The CDR3 DNA is TGCGCCAGCAGCCAAGAAAGCCTAGCGGTCGGAGAGACCCAGTACTTC. V is TRBV4-1 and J is TRBJ2-5; 7 positions agree with TRBD2. Germline CDR1 is MGHRA and CDR2 is YSYEKL. The J segment lost 4 bases and the V segment lost 0 bases, leaving 8 bases of the junction unmatched. This CDR3 spans 16 amino acids.

The rearrangement uses TRBV6-4 and TRBJ1-5, with D maybe TRBD1 (6 bases). CDR3 size: 13 residues. Trimming removed 8 bases from V and 5 bases from J, with 13 bases in between. CDR1 is MRHNA and CDR2 is SNTAGT in the germline V gene. This CDR3 is CASASQGDQPQHF. The CDR3 DNA follows: TGTGCCAGCGCATCACAGGGCGATCAGCCCCAGCATTTT.

The gene calls are TRBV6-5 and TRBJ2-7; 9 positions match TRBD2. Per germline, CDR1 MNHEY and CDR2 SVGAGI. Trimming cost V 5 bases and J 3 bases; bases outside gene matches: 8. The CDR3 sequence is 15 residues long. CDR3 loop: CASSALAGGIYEQYF. Written as DNA, the CDR3 is TGTGCCAGCAGTGCCCTCGCGGGGGGGATCTACGAGCAGTACTTC.

The chain joins TRBV5-1 to TRBJ2-3, with TRBD2 matching over 8 bases. This CDR3 comprises 19 residues. Germline CDR1 reads SGHRS; CDR2 reads YFSETQ. The junction had 15 bases not matched to a gene; V was cut back by 3 bases and J by 0 bases. In nucleotides, the CDR3 is TGCGCCAGCAGCTGGCCCGGCGGCGGGGGGAACCCTAGCACAGATACGCAGTATTTT. Residues: CASSWPGGGGNPSTDTQYF.

This clone was recorded a few times. The chain links TRBV29-1 to TRBJ1-3; weak D call: TRBD1 (5 bases). Germline values: CDR1 SQVTM, CDR2 ANQGSEA. Trimming removed 7 bases from V and 4 bases from J, with 14 bases in between. The CDR3 sequence is 13 residues long. The CDR3 DNA reads as TGCAGCGCAGAGACAGTGGCAGGAAACACCATATATTTT. Translating it yields CSAETVAGNTIYF.

This sequence joins TRBV7-9 and TRBJ2-7, with 7 positions matching TRBD2. The CDR3 extends over 14 amino acids. Germline trimming cut 6 bases from V and 5 bases from J; bases unmatched to any gene: 10. CDR1 is SEHNR and CDR2 is FQNEAQ in the germline V gene (reference sequence). In DNA, the CDR3 is TGTGCCAGCAGGCCCAGCGGGGTCTACAACGAGCAGTACTTC. This translates into CASRPSGVYNEQYF.

In DNA form, the CDR3 reads TGCGCCAGCAGTGCCGGGAGCGTCGCCGAGCAGTACTTC. As protein: CASSAGSVAEQYF. The chain is built from TRBV10-1 and TRBJ2-7; D is possibly TRBD2 (6 bases). V gave up 4 bases and J gave up 6 bases, with 13 bases separating them. The CDR3 has 13 amino acids. Germline CDR1 WNHNN, CDR2 SYGVQD (reference sequence).

This clone was seen a handful of times. The V and J genes are TRBV25-1 and TRBJ2-5; D gene unclear. CDR1 is MGHDK and CDR2 is SYGVNS in the germline V gene. The V end lost 8 bases, the J end lost 5 bases, and 9 bases lay between the germline ends. The CDR3 extends over 11 amino acids. The CDR3 DNA reads as TGTGCCAGCTCTGCAGCGGAGACCCAGTACTTC. Protein sequence: CASSAAETQYF.